The 25 T cell receptor beta chains given below trace back to one sample, sequenced in a study of blood T cells in healthy people across ages. It was with a sample-barcoded 5' primer and a J-beta primer mix that a second PCR of about 6 to 12 cycles was run. TCRdb re-called the 5' RACE reads through MiXCR, storing one row per CDR3 protein. In the table there are hundreds of thousands of distinct CDR3 sequences, 53% of which are singletons. The sample taken for sequencing was blood. The receptors shown here come from an older man in good health.

V gene TRBV7-2 combines with J gene TRBJ2-4; 7 positions agree with TRBD1. The CDR3 runs to 14 residues. Germline V gives CDR1 SGHTA, CDR2 FQGNSA. V shed 5 bases and J 13 bases; nucleotides not matched to a gene: 14. This CDR3 is CASSRQGSMGEQYF. The CDR3 nucleotides are TGTGCCAGCAGCCGACAGGGATCCATGGGGGAGCAGTACTTC. Looking up the rest from reference TRBV7-2 and TRBJ2-4 gives the full variable domain: GAGVSQSPSNKVTEKGKDVELRCDPISGHTALYWYRQSLGQGLEFLIYFQGNSAPDKSGLPSDRFSAERTGGSVSTLTIQRTQQEDSAVYLCASSRQGSMGEQYFGAGTRLSVL.

This clonotype has at least ten counts. The chain is built from TRBV7-9 and TRBJ2-5; D is perhaps TRBD2 (6 bases). Matching the DNA end better, TRBJ2-7 makes the J call doubtful. The CDR3 has 13 amino acids. The germline V gene encodes CDR1 SEHNR and CDR2 FQNEAQ (reference sequence). CDR3 sequence reads: CASSLAGGSEQYF. CDR3 nucleotides: TGTGCCAGCAGCTTAGCGGGGGGAAGCGAGCAGTACTTC.

This clonotype appeared many times. CDR3 sequence reads: CASATGASSYEQYF. DNA of the CDR3: TGTGCCAGCGCGACAGGGGCTAGCTCCTACGAGCAGTACTTC. The chain employs TRBV6-1 and TRBJ2-7, with 8 bases fitting TRBD1. Looked up from germline, CDR1 is MNHNS and CDR2 is SASEGT. V lost 8 bases to trimming and J lost 0 bases; unmatched junction nucleotides: 6. CDR3 length: 14 residues.

V gene TRBV6-5 combines with J gene TRBJ2-2; possible D gene TRBD2, 7 bases. The CDR3 is 15 amino acids. The ends were cut back, 3 bases at V and 4 bases at J, with 12 bases in the middle. Germline values: CDR1 MNHEY, CDR2 SVGAGI. CDR3 DNA: TGTGCCAGCAGTTATGGGGGGGCGGGCACCGGGGAGCTGTTTTTT. Translated, it gives CASSYGGAGTGELFF.

The chain links TRBV18 to TRBJ2-3; TRBD2 matches 7 bases. The CDR3 spans 13 residues. V was clipped by 5 bases and J by 5 bases; unmatched bases: 4. Germline V lookup: CDR1 KGHSH, CDR2 LQKENI. DNA of the CDR3: TGTGCCAGCTCATCCTGGACTAGAGATACGCAGTATTTT. It specifies CASSSWTRDTQYF.

The rearrangement joins TRBV6-5 to TRBJ2-6, with D maybe TRBD1 (6 bases). This CDR3 has 16 residues. CDR1 and CDR2 (germline): MNHEY, SVGAGI. V was pared by 7 bases and J by 1 base, with 14 bases between. The CDR3 sequence is CASKPPGHSGANVLTF. The CDR3 DNA reads TGTGCCAGCAAGCCACCGGGACATTCTGGGGCCAACGTCCTGACTTTC.

CDR3 residues: CASRHRLARTQIRAYF. The CDR3 bases are TGTGCCAGCAGACACAGACTAGCTAGAACACAGATACGGGCGTATTTT. The genes are TRBV28 and TRBJ2-3, with TRBD2 identical over 7 bases. The V segment lost 6 bases and the J segment 14 bases; nucleotides outside the gene matches: 23. Looked up from germline, CDR1 is MDHEN and CDR2 is SYDVKM. The CDR3 runs 16 residues.

The CDR3 here is CASSREGRDYGYTF. The CDR3 DNA sequence: TGCGCCAGCAGCCGCGAAGGGAGGGACTATGGCTACACCTTC. This chain links TRBV5-1 with TRBJ1-2; D not resolved. V was shortened by 4 bases and J by 3 bases, with 13 bases between the two germline ends. CDR3 length equals 14 residues. Germline CDR1 is SGHRS and CDR2 is YFSETQ.

The gene calls are TRBV20-1 and TRBJ2-7, with 9 positions matching TRBD1. Germline V lookup: CDR1 DFQATT, CDR2 SNEGSKA (reference sequence). This CDR3 region has 14 residues. The V segment lost 6 bases and the J segment 7 bases; nucleotides outside the gene matches: 13. The CDR3 DNA reads TGCAGTGCGAGAATGGGACAGGGAGAGAGGGAGCAGTACTTC. Amino acid sequence: CSARMGQGEREQYF.

This clonotype came up once. The chain carries TRBV7-2 and TRBJ1-5, with D perhaps TRBD1 (6 bases). The ends were cut back, 1 base at V and 2 bases at J, with 12 bases in the middle. The germline gives CDR1 SGHTA, CDR2 FQGNSA. The CDR3 is 16 amino acids. CDR3 in DNA: TGTGCCAGCAGCTTAGGGCCCCCAGGGGGCAATCAGCCCCAGCATTTT. Translating gives CASSLGPPGGNQPQHF.

This clonotype was seen a handful of times. The chain is built from TRBV29-1 and TRBJ2-1; unclear D gene. CDR3 length: 11 amino acids. Trimming stripped 7 bases from V and 8 bases from J, with 12 bases between. Germline-derived CDR1 and CDR2 are SQVTM and ANQGSEA. In DNA, the CDR3 is TGCAGCGCTGAGTTTGGCCATGAGCAGTTCTTC. Translated: CSAEFGHEQFF.

This clonotype was observed once. The J gene is TRBJ2-7, the V gene TRBV29-1, with 7 bases lining up with TRBD1. CDR1 and CDR2 (germline): SQVTM, ANQGSEA. CDR3 size: 12 residues. V lost 1 base and J lost 7; bases outside the gene matches: 4. This CDR3 is CSVEVTGNEQYF. CDR3 nucleotides: TGCAGCGTTGAAGTGACAGGGAATGAGCAGTACTTC.

This clonotype was observed a handful of times. The genes are TRBV2 and TRBJ2-6; 7 nucleotides agree with TRBD1. The CDR3 is 15 amino acids. Germline V CDR1 and CDR2: SNHLY, FYNNEI. J gave up 11 bases and V 8 bases, and 15 bases lay outside the gene matches. CDR3 loop: CASSYSTGSKDVLTF. The CDR3 DNA is TGTGCCAGCTCTTACTCGACAGGGAGTAAGGACGTCCTGACTTTC.

This clonotype was detected a few times. V gene TRBV7-3 combines with J gene TRBJ2-3; TRBD2 agrees at 9 bases. The CDR3 extends over 16 amino acids. Unmatched junction bases numbered 5, after V lost 4 bases and J lost 0 bases. Per the germline V gene, CDR1 is SGHTA and CDR2 is FQGTGA. CDR3 DNA: TGTGCCAGCAGCTCCCATAGCGGGAGAAGCACAGATACGCAGTATTTT. Residues: CASSSHSGRSTDTQYF.

This sequence joins TRBV20-1 and TRBJ2-5; D is unresolved. This CDR3 has 14 amino acids. From germline, CDR1 is DFQATT and CDR2 SNEGSKA (reference sequence). Trimming shortened V by 0 bases and J by 1 base, and 9 bases separated the two germline ends. DNA of the CDR3: TGCAGTGCTAGAGAACAAAGCCCCCAAGAGACCCAGTACTTC. Translating gives CSAREQSPQETQYF.

The chain has TRBV12-3 or TRBV12-4 and TRBJ2-7, with unresolved D. V was pared by 2 bases and J by 6 bases, with 11 bases between. The CDR3 consists of 13 residues. CDR3 nucleotide sequence: TGTGCCAGCAGTTTAATGTCTTCGGGCGAGCAGTACTTC. Its protein is CASSLMSSGEQYF.

This chain joins TRBV20-1 and TRBJ2-3; tentative D call: TRBD2 (6 bases). Germline V gene lookup returns CDR1 DFQATT and CDR2 SNEGSKA (reference sequence). V was trimmed by 6 bases and J by 0 bases, leaving 28 bases between them. The CDR3 spans 19 residues. This chain's CDR3 is CSAPPPLPAGLFSTDTQYF. The CDR3 DNA reads TGCAGTGCCCCCCCGCCTCTACCAGCGGGCCTATTTAGCACAGATACGCAGTATTTT.

The rearrangement links TRBV6-2 or TRBV6-3 to TRBJ1-5; TRBD1 matches 7 bases. The CDR3 contains 14 residues. Germline V CDR1 and CDR2: MNHEY, SVGEGT. With 7 bases clipped from V and 6 bases from J, the junction kept 9 bases outside the gene matches. The CDR3 bases are TGTGCCAGCAACCCAGACAGGGTCTCTCAGCCCCAGCATTTT. Amino acids: CASNPDRVSQPQHF.

This chain links TRBV2 with TRBJ2-3, with 11 nucleotides matching TRBD2. Germline assignment: CDR1 SNHLY and CDR2 FYNNEI. With 6 bases clipped from V and 14 bases from J, the junction kept 16 bases outside the gene matches. There are 15 residues in the CDR3. CDR3 in DNA: TGTGCCAGCAGGGGGACTAGCGGAGGGGGGAGATACGCGTATTTT. Amino acid sequence: CASRGTSGGGRYAYF.

This clonotype was seen a handful of times. The V call is TRBV18, the J call TRBJ2-1; 8 positions match TRBD1. The V gene's germline CDR1 is KGHSH and CDR2 LQKENI. There are 15 residues in the CDR3. V dropped 1 base and J dropped 7; count of bases not matched to a gene: 6. The CDR3 sequence is CASSPLPQGENEQFF. In DNA form, the CDR3 reads TGTGCCAGCTCACCACTCCCACAGGGGGAAAATGAGCAGTTCTTC.

This clonotype appeared many times. V is TRBV29-1 and J is TRBJ2-7; D possibly uses TRBD1 or TRBD2 (7 bases each). Germline loops: CDR1 SQVTM, CDR2 ANQGSEA. Trimming stripped 5 bases from V and 6 bases from J, with 14 bases between. CDR3 length equals 12 residues. Written as DNA, the CDR3 is TGCAGCGTTTCCCAGGGGGGGCGCGAGCAGTACTTC. This gives the protein CSVSQGGREQYF.

The genes are TRBV11-2 and TRBJ1-4; 7 bases are shared with TRBD1. V trimming: 5 bases; J trimming: 4 bases; junction bases outside the gene matches: 4. Per the germline V gene, CDR1 is SGHAT and CDR2 is FQNNGV. This CDR3 has 14 amino acids. CDR3 region: CASSRGDSNEKLFF. As DNA, the CDR3 is TGTGCCAGCAGCCGTGGGGACAGTAATGAAAAACTGTTTTTT.

The chain employs TRBV12-3 or TRBV12-4 and TRBJ1-5; the match to TRBD1 covers 8 bases. The CDR3 extends over 15 amino acids. The V segment lost 5 bases and the J segment 2 bases; nucleotides outside the gene matches: 5. The CDR3 nucleotides are TGTGCCAGCAGTCCAGGGGGCTCGGGCAATCAGCCCCAGCATTTT. Amino acid sequence: CASSPGGSGNQPQHF.

The chain recombines TRBV12-3 or TRBV12-4 with TRBJ1-2; 10 bases agree with TRBD1. V gave up 4 bases and J gave up 5 bases; unmatched junction bases: 10. The CDR3 sequence is 16 residues long. The CDR3 nucleotides read TGTGCCAGCAGTTCCATGCTGACAGGGGGCGTGTATGGCTACACCTTC. Amino acid sequence: CASSSMLTGGVYGYTF.

The sample holds a few counts of this clonotype. The rearrangement joins TRBV11-1 to TRBJ2-7; D is possibly TRBD2 (6 bases). Germline CDR1 and CDR2: SGHAT and FQDESV (reference sequence). V shed 4 bases and J shed 6 bases, with 19 bases lying between them. The CDR3 length is 15 residues. The CDR3 reads CASSSLGGVVLEQYF. CDR3 DNA sequence: TGTGCCAGCAGCTCCCTGGGGGGAGTAGTTCTCGAGCAGTACTTC. Looking up the rest from reference TRBV11-1 and TRBJ2-7 gives the full variable domain: EAEVAQSPRYKITEKSQAVAFWCDPISGHATLYWYRQILGQGPELLVQFQDESVVDDSQLPKDRFSAERLKGVDSTLKIQPAELGDSAMYLCASSSLGGVVLEQYFGPGTRLTVT.